This T cell receptor (beta chain) was sequenced during a study of CD8 T cells in ankylosing spondylitis. This clonotype was recorded a few times. TCRdb called the 5' RACE reads again in MiXCR, with one record for every CDR3 protein. This sample yields around 250,000 distinct CDR3 sequences, of which about 10% are seen a single time; approximately 6.6% belongs to the top ten. The CDR3 is made up of 14 amino acids. V dropped 3 bases and J dropped 8; count of bases not matched to a gene: 3. Germline CDR1 is DFQATT and CDR2 is SNEGSKA (reference sequence). The TCR was taken from a male donor with ankylosing spondylitis or in good health (not recorded which). The chain is built from TRBV20-1 and TRBJ2-1, with 14 bases matching TRBD2. Sequenced sample: blood, either unsorted or a sorted T cell fraction (not recorded which). The CDR3 sequence is CSASGTSGSDEQFF. In DNA form, the CDR3 reads TGCAGTGCTAGCGGGACTAGCGGGAGTGATGAGCAGTTCTTC.